Below are 12 T cell receptor beta chains sequenced from a single sample in a study of blood T cells in healthy people across ages. A second 7 to 11 cycle PCR used barcoded and J-beta primers. MiXCR, run by TCRdb on the 5' RACE reads, gives a single entry per CDR3 protein. The data show approximately 350,000 distinct CDR3 sequences, about half seen once. The sequenced material came from blood. These receptors were collected from a man aged 60 to 69 in good health.

This clonotype was found once. The chain recombines TRBV29-1 with TRBJ2-2; possible D gene TRBD1, 6 bases. This CDR3 has 14 residues. Trimming pared 8 bases from V and 7 bases from J, leaving 20 bases between. Germline loops: CDR1 SQVTM, CDR2 ANQGSEA. CDR3 nucleotide sequence: TGCAGCACCATGGCAGGGGTTAGTGGCGGGGAGCTGTTTTTT. Encoded protein: CSTMAGVSGGELFF.

This clonotype was seen a handful of times. The chain couples TRBV10-3 to TRBJ2-1; D remains ambiguous. The CDR3 spans 11 residues. Germline V CDR1 and CDR2: ENHRY, SYGVKD. V was trimmed by 1 base and J by 8 bases, leaving 3 bases between them. DNA for the CDR3: TGTGCCATCAGTGAGTATGATGAGCAGTTCTTC. This codes for CAISEYDEQFF.

This clonotype was picked up one time. This chain connects TRBV13 to TRBJ2-7; D is perhaps TRBD1 (6 bases). Germline V CDR1 and CDR2: PRHDT, FYEKMQ (reference sequence). The CDR3 totals 14 residues. Trimming pared 4 bases from V and 1 base from J, leaving 11 bases between. The CDR3 protein is CASSSTGVSYEQYF. The DNA for the CDR3 is TGTGCCAGCAGCTCGACAGGAGTTTCCTACGAGCAGTACTTC.

This chain joins TRBV7-2 and TRBJ2-4; TRBD2 matches 9 bases. Near its end, the DNA agrees better with TRBJ2-7, so the J call may be wrong. Germline assignment: CDR1 SGHTA and CDR2 FQGNSA. This CDR3 comprises 19 residues. The CDR3 loop reads CASSAPGLAGLKASYEQYF. CDR3 bases: TGTGCCAGCAGCGCCCCGGGGCTAGCGGGACTAAAAGCATCCTACGAGCAGTACTTC.

The CDR3 loop is CASSPPDGRGGGYTF. CDR3 coding DNA: TGCGCCAGCAGCCCGCCGGACGGGCGGGGGGGTGGCTACACCTTC. The genes are TRBV5-1 and TRBJ1-2; TRBD1 is a possible D gene (5 bases). The CDR3 contains 15 residues. Germline V gene sequence: CDR1 SGHRS, CDR2 YFSETQ. Trimming cost V 4 bases and J 7 bases, with 20 bases left between them.

This clonotype was picked up one time. The V gene is TRBV20-1, the J gene TRBJ2-1; TRBD2 matches 9 bases. The CDR3 is 15 residues long. The junction had 7 bases not matched to a gene; V was cut back by 3 bases and J by 4 bases. From germline, CDR1 is DFQATT and CDR2 SNEGSKA (reference sequence). CDR3 sequence: CSASPPSGTYNEQFF. CDR3 DNA sequence: TGCAGTGCTAGTCCCCCTAGCGGGACTTACAATGAGCAGTTCTTC.

The rearrangement joins TRBV20-1 to TRBJ2-1, with 7 nucleotides matching TRBD1. Trimming took 5 bases from V and 8 from J; bases not matched to a gene: 9. The length of the CDR3 is 13 residues. Germline CDR1 reads DFQATT; CDR2 reads SNEGSKA (reference sequence). The CDR3 DNA is TGCAGTGCTCGACAGGGACGTCGCGATGAGCAGTTCTTC. Its protein is CSARQGRRDEQFF.

A few counts support this clonotype. The chain carries TRBV6-1 and TRBJ1-2, with unresolved D. Per germline, CDR1 MNHNS and CDR2 SASEGT. The CDR3 is 12 residues long. Trimming pared 3 bases from V and 4 bases from J, leaving 6 bases between. CDR3 nucleotide sequence: TGTGCCAGCAGTGATGCGGGCTATGGCTACACCTTC. It codes for CASSDAGYGYTF.

In this sample, this clonotype turned up once. This sequence joins TRBV6-5 and TRBJ2-7, with TRBD1 matching 11 bases. The V gene end was trimmed by 5 bases and the J gene end by 7 bases; junction bases not matched to a gene: 7. The CDR3 loop spans 14 amino acids. The germline V gene encodes CDR1 MNHEY and CDR2 SVGAGI. Written as DNA, the CDR3 is TGTGCCAGCAGTAGGGGACAGGGGGGCAATGAGCAGTACTTC. As protein: CASSRGQGGNEQYF.

This clonotype was found many times. The chain combines TRBV20-1 with TRBJ2-7; D might be TRBD1 (5 bases). The germline V gene encodes CDR1 DFQATT and CDR2 SNEGSKA (reference sequence). V lost 6 bases to trimming and J lost 2 bases, with 14 bases between them. This CDR3 is built from 13 residues. The CDR3 protein is CSADSSPTYEQYF. The DNA of the CDR3 is TGCAGTGCCGACAGCTCCCCAACCTACGAGCAGTACTTC.

The rearrangement joins TRBV6-1 to TRBJ2-1, with a tentative D call TRBD2 (5 bases). V lost 2 bases and J lost 3, with 8 bases in between. The V gene's germline CDR1 is MNHNS and CDR2 SASEGT. The CDR3 contains 14 residues. The CDR3 DNA reads TGTGCCAGCAGTGAACGTCGGGACTACAATGAGCAGTTCTTC. As protein: CASSERRDYNEQFF.

The chain employs TRBV5-1 and TRBJ2-3; TRBD2 matches at 14 bases. The CDR3 consists of 18 residues. Germline V gives CDR1 SGHRS, CDR2 YFSETQ. V shed 4 bases and J 0 bases; nucleotides not matched to a gene: 7. Here the CDR3 DNA reads TGCGCCAGCAGCCCTGGACTAGCGGGGGGACCTAGCACAGATACGCAGTATTTT. Its protein is CASSPGLAGGPSTDTQYF.